The 9 T cell receptor beta chains below all came from one sample that was sequenced in a study of CD8+ T cells in alopecia areata. cDNA reverse transcribed from extracted RNA served as the sequencing template. Here immunoSEQ multiplex PCR was the method, and the copy in TCRdb shows in-frame clones only, minus some. The sample records approximately 130,000 clones, around 50% being singletons. The sequencing sample was made of NKG2D-low CD8+ T cells sorted from blood. Source of these receptors: a human donor with alopecia areata.

This clone was counted only a few times. The rearrangement joins TRBV29-1 to TRBJ2-2; no clear D gene. Trimming took 6 bases from V and 8 from J, leaving 10 bases between them. The CDR3 contains 11 residues. Per the germline V gene, CDR1 is SQVTM and CDR2 is ANQGSEA. The CDR3 reads CSVLDQGELFF. CDR3 coding DNA: TGCAGCGTCCTGGACCAAGGGGAGCTGTTTTTT.

The CDR3 DNA reads as TGCAGCGTTGTGCCGGACTCATTTACGTCCGGGGAGCTGTTTTTT. Protein: CSVVPDSFTSGELFF. The rearrangement links TRBV29-1 to TRBJ2-2; a possible D gene is TRBD2 (5 bases). The CDR3 loop spans 15 amino acids. V gave up 4 bases and J gave up 6 bases, with 18 bases separating them. Germline CDR1 SQVTM, CDR2 ANQGSEA.

This clone was detected a few times. The genes are TRBV28 and TRBJ2-5; possible D gene TRBD2, 6 bases. Germline V lookup: CDR1 MDHEN, CDR2 SYDVKM. Between the trimmed V and J ends, which lost 6 bases and 5 bases, there was a span of 10 bases. The CDR3 has 12 amino acids. The CDR3 sequence: CASRPSGETQYF. The CDR3 region has the DNA TGTGCCAGCAGGCCAAGCGGGGAGACCCAGTACTTC.

The rearrangement joins TRBV28 to TRBJ1-2; 8 bases map to TRBD1. Germline trimming cut 7 bases from V and 6 bases from J; bases unmatched to any gene: 7. CDR1 and CDR2 (germline): MDHEN, SYDVKM. The CDR3 has 13 residues. CDR3 region: CASNPPGGDGYTF. CDR3 bases: TGTGCCAGCAACCCCCCAGGGGGCGATGGCTACACCTTC.

This clone was recorded a few times. The rearrangement links TRBV7-9 to TRBJ2-3; D is unclear. V lost 3 bases and J 11 bases, leaving 15 bases between the germline ends. The CDR3 has 13 residues. Germline V gene sequence: CDR1 SEHNR, CDR2 FQNEAQ (reference sequence). In DNA, the CDR3 is TGTGCCAGCAGCTTCATGTCGGCGGACGAGCAGTATTTT. Amino acid sequence: CASSFMSADEQYF.

The genes are TRBV30 and TRBJ1-1, with 7 bases that match TRBD1. J was trimmed by 6 bases and V by 4 bases; bases with no gene match: 2. Germline V gene data show CDR1 as GTSNPN and CDR2 as SVGIG (reference sequence). CDR3 length: 11 amino acids. The CDR3 sequence: CAWTQGPEAFF. The CDR3 DNA reads TGTGCCTGGACACAGGGGCCTGAAGCTTTCTTT.

The chain has TRBV9 and TRBJ2-1; 11 nucleotides align to TRBD2. V shed 3 bases and J 5 bases; nucleotides not matched to a gene: 10. Germline CDR1 is SGDLS and CDR2 is YYNGEE. The CDR3 has 17 residues. CDR3 sequence (DNA): TGTGCCAGCAGCGCGGACCGACTAGCGGGGATTAACAATGAGCAGTTCTTC. It yields the protein CASSADRLAGINNEQFF.

The chain has TRBV27 and TRBJ2-3, with 9 bases fitting TRBD1. Germline V gives CDR1 MNHEY, CDR2 SMNVEV (reference sequence). The CDR3 covers 16 residues. J lost 6 bases, V lost 6 bases, and 13 bases had no gene match. This CDR3 is CASSTESGTGPDTQYF. CDR3 DNA: TGTGCCAGCAGCACAGAGTCCGGGACAGGGCCGGATACGCAGTATTTT.

V is TRBV2 and J is TRBJ2-3, with D maybe TRBD2 (6 bases). Trimming stripped 8 bases from V and 13 bases from J, with 19 bases between. CDR1 and CDR2 (germline): SNHLY, FYNNEI. The CDR3 has 12 amino acids. CDR3 in amino acids: CASRRGLPGEYF. The DNA of the CDR3 is TGTGCCAGCCGCCGGGGGTTGCCGGGGGAGTATTTT. Based on the CDR3 plus reference TRBV2 and TRBJ2-3, the full variable domain is EPEVTQTPSHQVTQMGQEVILRCVPISNHLYFYWYRQILGQKVEFLVSFYNNEISEKSEIFDDQFSVERPDGSNFTLKIRSTKLEDSAMYFCASRRGLPGEYFGPGTRLTVL.